These 28 T cell receptor beta chains were sequenced from one sample in a study of T cells in Graves' hyperthyroidism and ophthalmopathy. RNA transcripts yielded amplified TCR beta CDR3 regions. Primed by the HTBI set, a first-round RT-PCR was run on the TCR CDR3. Via MiXCR, TCRdb re-called the multiplex PCR reads, giving one row per CDR3 protein. The sample lists about 570,000 distinct CDR3 sequences; roughly 50% were seen once. The sample taken for sequencing was peripheral blood or thyroid tissue (not recorded which). The receptors come from an adult woman with Graves' disease, either hyperthyroidism or ophthalmopathy (not recorded which).

The V call is TRBV7-9, the J call TRBJ2-7; D is ambiguous. Germline assignment: CDR1 SEHNR and CDR2 FQNEAQ (reference sequence). CDR3 length: 16 residues. V dropped 5 bases and J dropped 2 bases, with 19 bases sitting between them. Written as DNA, the CDR3 is TGTGCCAGCAGCCAAGTTATTGGCCAGAGGACCTACGAGCAGTACTTC. Amino acids: CASSQVIGQRTYEQYF.

This clonotype was detected ten times or more. This chain uses TRBV5-8 with TRBJ2-7, with D maybe TRBD2 (6 bases). CDR3 length equals 12 residues. The V gene lost 4 bases and the J gene lost 4 bases, with 9 bases spanning the gap. Per germline, CDR1 SGHTS and CDR2 YDEGEE. Here the CDR3 reads CASSPAGYEQYF. CDR3 DNA: TGTGCCAGCAGCCCTGCGGGGTACGAGCAGTACTTC.

The sample holds many counts of this clonotype. The V gene is TRBV12-3 or TRBV12-4, the J gene TRBJ1-4; D unresolved. There are 13 residues in the CDR3. The ends were cut back, 3 bases at V and 6 bases at J, with 8 bases in the middle. DNA of the CDR3: TGTGCCAGCAGTTTGGGGTCGGATGAAAAACTGTTTTTT. As protein: CASSLGSDEKLFF.

A word on this clonotype: Without the conserved terminal phenylalanine or tryptophan, this CDR3 likely stems from a read error. The DNA is left out, because the CDR3 cannot be placed on it with certainty; the CDR3 is given as TCRdb lists it. This chain joins TRBV11-2 and TRBJ2-2; TRBD1 is the table's D call, not checked against the DNA. Looked up from germline, CDR1 is SGHAT and CDR2 is FQNNGV. Inclusive of both ends, the CDR3 amounts to 10 amino acids. CDR3 region: CASSQGHTSN.

This clonotype appeared many times. The chain uses TRBV6-6 and TRBJ1-6; no firm D call. Looked up from germline, CDR1 is MNHNY and CDR2 is SVGAGI (reference sequence). V shed 6 bases and J shed 8 bases, with 20 bases lying between them. This CDR3 is 16 amino acids long. The CDR3 DNA follows: TGTGCCAGCAGCGGTGGCCGGGGTCAGCTCCATTCACCCCTCCACTTT. It is translated as CASSGGRGQLHSPLHF.

This clonotype appeared many times. The rearrangement uses TRBV4-1 and TRBJ2-7; D not certain. Germline values: CDR1 MGHRA, CDR2 YSYEKL. The CDR3 length is 15 residues. V was trimmed by 3 bases and J by 2 bases, leaving 14 bases between them. The CDR3 DNA reads TGCGCCAGCAGCCAGGGTACTTTAGCTCCCTACGAGCAGTACTTC. It codes for CASSQGTLAPYEQYF.

At least ten counts were recorded for this clonotype. V usage is TRBV24-1 and J usage is TRBJ2-5; D may correspond to TRBD1 or TRBD2 (6 bases each). Trimming took 1 base from V and 5 from J, leaving 13 bases between them. The CDR3 extends over 15 amino acids. From germline, CDR1 is KGHDR and CDR2 SFDVKD. CDR3 sequence reads: CATSDFLTGGETQYF. The DNA for the CDR3 is TGTGCCACCAGTGATTTCCTGACAGGAGGGGAGACCCAGTACTTC.

This clonotype was seen repeatedly, ten times or more. V and J are TRBV19 and TRBJ1-1; D is ambiguous. V lost 4 bases to trimming and J lost 3 bases, with 6 bases between them. Germline CDR1 is LNHDA and CDR2 is SQIVND (reference sequence). The CDR3 has 12 residues. In DNA form, the CDR3 reads TGTGCCAGTAGTAAAAGGGACACTGAAGCTTTCTTT. Translation: CASSKRDTEAFF.

A note on this clonotype: One junction end disagrees with the germline gene, perhaps due to a read error. The J gene is TRBJ2-5, the V gene TRBV10-3, with 11 bases that match TRBD2. Germline V gene lookup returns CDR1 ENHRY and CDR2 SYGVKD. The CDR3 extends over 15 amino acids. In nucleotides, the CDR3 is TGTGCCAGCAGTGCCGCCGGACTAGCGGGAGAGACCCAGTACTTC. This codes for CASSAAGLAGETQYF.

This clonotype was counted only a few times. The rearrangement links TRBV10-3 to TRBJ2-3, with 8 bases aligning to TRBD2. Trimming removed 7 bases from V and 5 bases from J; junction bases left unmatched: 8. This CDR3 is 14 amino acids long. Looked up from germline, CDR1 is ENHRY and CDR2 is SYGVKD. The CDR3 loop reads CAIKTSGGIDTQYF. The CDR3 DNA sequence: TGTGCCATCAAAACTAGCGGTGGTATAGATACGCAGTATTTT.

As DNA, the CDR3 is TGCGCCAGCAGCGCCGGGACAGCCGGTGAAGCTTTCTTT. This codes for CASSAGTAGEAFF. The J gene is TRBJ1-1, the V gene TRBV5-1; 7 bases align to TRBD1. The J segment lost 7 bases and the V segment lost 4 bases, leaving 7 bases of the junction unmatched. Germline values: CDR1 SGHRS, CDR2 YFSETQ. This CDR3 contains 13 residues. Drawing the rest from reference TRBV5-1 and TRBJ1-1, the complete variable domain is KAGVTQTPRYLIKTRGQQVTLSCSPISGHRSVSWYQQTPGQGLQFLFEYFSETQRNKGNFPGRFSGRQFSNSRSEMNVSTLELGDSALYLCASSAGTAGEAFFGQGTRLTVV.

This clonotype was recorded many times. This chain connects TRBV5-1 to TRBJ2-2, with 8 positions matching TRBD1. In germline, CDR1 is SGHRS, CDR2 YFSETQ. The CDR3 covers 16 residues. V was pared by 0 bases and J by 4 bases, with 5 bases of the junction left unmatched. Written as DNA, the CDR3 is TGCGCCAGCAGCTTGGTTGGCAGGGGGCTCACCGGGGAGCTGTTTTTT. It codes for CASSLVGRGLTGELFF.

This clonotype was seen ten or more times. The chain is built from TRBV5-4 and TRBJ1-5, with unresolved D. CDR3 length: 14 residues. V gave up 1 base and J gave up 0 bases, with 5 bases separating them. CDR1 is SGHNT and CDR2 is YYREEE in the germline V gene (reference sequence). As DNA, the CDR3 is TGTGCCAGCAGCTTGAGTAATAGCAATCAGCCCCAGCATTTT. Its protein product is CASSLSNSNQPQHF.

This clonotype was counted at least ten times. The genes are TRBV10-3 and TRBJ2-7; D not resolved. The CDR3 runs 15 residues. Per germline, CDR1 ENHRY and CDR2 SYGVKD. Trimming pared 2 bases from V and 4 bases from J, leaving 15 bases between. The CDR3 coding sequence is TGTGCCATCAGTGAGCTAAAGAGGCCCTCATACGAGCAGTACTTC. Protein product: CAISELKRPSYEQYF.

Many counts were recorded for this clonotype. The chain employs TRBV2 and TRBJ1-1; TRBD1 aligns across 7 bases. The CDR3 extends over 14 amino acids. Per the germline V gene, CDR1 is SNHLY and CDR2 is FYNNEI. Trimming at V came to 4 bases and at J to 4 bases, leaving 6 bases not matched to a gene. The CDR3 spells CASSGTTGTTEAFF. The CDR3 DNA reads TGTGCCAGCAGTGGTACGACAGGGACCACTGAAGCTTTCTTT. Drawing the rest from reference TRBV2 and TRBJ1-1, the complete variable domain is EPEVTQTPSHQVTQMGQEVILRCVPISNHLYFYWYRQILGQKVEFLVSFYNNEISEKSEIFDDQFSVERPDGSNFTLKIRSTKLEDSAMYFCASSGTTGTTEAFFGQGTRLTVV.

This chain uses TRBV19 with TRBJ1-5; 8 positions match TRBD1. The CDR3 covers 14 residues. V trimming: 5 bases; J trimming: 5 bases; junction bases outside the gene matches: 5. Germline V lookup: CDR1 LNHDA, CDR2 SQIVND (reference sequence). The CDR3 reads CASSLSGGYQPQHF. CDR3 DNA sequence: TGTGCCAGTAGTCTCTCAGGGGGCTATCAGCCCCAGCATTTT.

The chain is built from TRBV15 and TRBJ1-1, with D tentatively TRBD1 (5 bases). The CDR3 is 16 residues long. Germline loops: CDR1 LNHNV, CDR2 YYDKDF (reference sequence). V was pared by 0 bases and J by 3 bases, with 14 bases between. CDR3 in DNA: TGTGCCACCAGCAGAGATCTGAGCGGGGGTTACACTGAAGCTTTCTTT. Protein sequence: CATSRDLSGGYTEAFF. The entire variable domain, with the rest obtained from reference TRBV15 and TRBJ1-1, is as follows: DAMVIQNPRYQVTQFGKPVTLSCSQTLNHNVMYWYQQKSSQAPKLLFHYYDKDFNNEADTPDNFQSRRPNTSFCFLDIRSPGLGDTAMYLCATSRDLSGGYTEAFFGQGTRLTVV.

Notes on this clonotype: Mismatch with germline at one junction end may stem from a read error. The chain has TRBV20-1 and TRBJ2-6, with unresolved D. Germline-derived CDR1 and CDR2 are DFQATT and SNEGSKA (reference sequence). The CDR3 spans 10 residues. DNA of the CDR3: TGCAGTGCTTTTAAAAGAACTGAAGCTTTC. Translation gives CSAFKRTEAF.

J is TRBJ1-5 and V is TRBV20-1, with D uncertain. The CDR3 is 13 residues long. V was cut by 4 bases and J by 0 bases, with 7 bases left in between. Germline values: CDR1 DFQATT, CDR2 SNEGSKA (reference sequence). The CDR3 DNA follows: TGCAGTGCTAAGGGAGATAGCAATCAGCCCCAGCATTTT. Encoded protein: CSAKGDSNQPQHF.

This clonotype appeared many times. The V gene is TRBV6-2 or TRBV6-3, the J gene TRBJ1-4; 7 nucleotides agree with TRBD1. There are 15 residues in the CDR3. The germline gives CDR1 MNHEY, CDR2 SVGEGT. The V gene end was trimmed by 5 bases and the J gene end by 13 bases; junction bases not matched to a gene: 16. Here the CDR3 DNA reads TGTGCCAGCAGTCCAGACGGTGACGCGCAGGGGGGACTGTTTTTT. Its protein product is CASSPDGDAQGGLFF.

Concerning this clonotype itself: Given a much more abundant clone one base away, this may be a read error. The chain employs TRBV27 and TRBJ2-7; possibly TRBD2 for D (6 bases). Germline V gives CDR1 MNHEY, CDR2 SMNVEV (reference sequence). The CDR3 loop spans 13 amino acids. The CDR3 loop reads CAGRAPGLREQYF. The CDR3 coding sequence is TGTGCCGGCAGGGCACCGGGACTCCGGGAGCAGTACTTC.

The chain couples TRBV10-3 to TRBJ2-2; 14 positions match TRBD2. CDR3 length: 17 residues. Germline-derived CDR1 and CDR2 are ENHRY and SYGVKD. V was clipped by 6 bases and J by 4 bases; unmatched bases: 7. This chain's CDR3 is CAIRDIGLAGGTGELFF. CDR3 nucleotides: TGTGCCATCAGAGATATCGGACTAGCGGGAGGCACCGGGGAGCTGTTTTTT.

This clonotype was found a few times. The chain has TRBV10-3 and TRBJ1-4; D is ambiguous. Per the germline V gene, CDR1 is ENHRY and CDR2 is SYGVKD. The length of the CDR3 is 14 residues. The V and J ends lost 5 bases and 2 bases respectively, with 9 bases between them. CDR3 nucleotide sequence: TGTGCCATCAGTAGACTAGCGACTAATGAAAAACTGTTTTTT. Translating it yields CAISRLATNEKLFF.

This clonotype was observed many times. The V gene is TRBV6-1, the J gene TRBJ1-5, with a tentative D call TRBD1 (5 bases). With 6 bases removed from V and 4 bases from J, the gap between germline ends came to 16 bases. CDR3 size: 15 residues. Germline V gives CDR1 MNHNS, CDR2 SASEGT. DNA for the CDR3: TGTGCCAGCAGCCTCTTTTCTGGGGGGAATCAGCCCCAGCATTTT. Translated: CASSLFSGGNQPQHF.

The CDR3 sequence is CASSWGQGAGEQYF. DNA of the CDR3: TGTGCCAGCAGTTGGGGACAGGGGGCGGGAGAGCAGTACTTC. The rearrangement joins TRBV27 to TRBJ2-7, with 12 bases identical to TRBD1. Trimming removed 4 bases from V and 7 bases from J; junction bases left unmatched: 5. This CDR3 contains 14 residues. Germline loops: CDR1 MNHEY, CDR2 SMNVEV (reference sequence).

The chain is built from TRBV27 and TRBJ2-5, with a possible D match to TRBD1 (6 bases). CDR1 is MNHEY, CDR2 SMNVEV, per germline (reference sequence). CDR3 length: 18 residues. The V and J ends lost 3 bases and 5 bases respectively, with 25 bases between them. CDR3 protein: CASSFLQPEGELRETQYF. For the CDR3, the DNA is TGTGCCAGCAGTTTCTTACAACCAGAGGGGGAGCTGAGGGAGACCCAGTACTTC.

This clonotype was counted ten times or more. The chain combines TRBV5-1 with TRBJ2-7; 11 bases match TRBD2. The CDR3 contains 14 residues. CDR1 SGHRS and CDR2 YFSETQ come from the germline V gene. V trimming: 2 bases; J trimming: 6 bases; junction bases outside the gene matches: 4. The CDR3 spells CASSFTSGSGEQYF. For the CDR3, the DNA is TGCGCCAGCAGCTTTACTAGCGGGAGCGGCGAGCAGTACTTC.

This clonotype was picked up many times. The rearrangement joins TRBV5-1 to TRBJ2-2; D gene uncertain. Per germline, CDR1 SGHRS and CDR2 YFSETQ. The CDR3 length is 17 residues. The V and J ends lost 0 bases and 1 base respectively, with 13 bases between them. In DNA, the CDR3 is TGCGCCAGCAGCTTGGGCCCTCCAACCCAGAACACCGGGGAGCTGTTTTTT. Protein: CASSLGPPTQNTGELFF. Together with reference TRBV5-1 and TRBJ2-2, the CDR3 gives the full variable domain: KAGVTQTPRYLIKTRGQQVTLSCSPISGHRSVSWYQQTPGQGLQFLFEYFSETQRNKGNFPGRFSGRQFSNSRSEMNVSTLELGDSALYLCASSLGPPTQNTGELFFGEGSRLTVL.